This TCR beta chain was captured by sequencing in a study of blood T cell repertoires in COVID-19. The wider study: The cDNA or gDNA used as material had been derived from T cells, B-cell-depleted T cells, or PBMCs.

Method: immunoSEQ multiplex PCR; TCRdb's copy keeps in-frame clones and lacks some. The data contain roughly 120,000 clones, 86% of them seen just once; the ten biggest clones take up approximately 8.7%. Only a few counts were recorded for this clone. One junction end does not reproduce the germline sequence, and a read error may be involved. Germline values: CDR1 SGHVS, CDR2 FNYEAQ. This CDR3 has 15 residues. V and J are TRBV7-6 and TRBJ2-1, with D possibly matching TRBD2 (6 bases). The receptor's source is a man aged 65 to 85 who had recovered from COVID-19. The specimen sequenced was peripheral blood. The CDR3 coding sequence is TGTGCCAGCAGTTCCCGGGACTTCTCCTTCAATGAGCAGTTCTTC. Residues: CASSSRDFSFNEQFF.